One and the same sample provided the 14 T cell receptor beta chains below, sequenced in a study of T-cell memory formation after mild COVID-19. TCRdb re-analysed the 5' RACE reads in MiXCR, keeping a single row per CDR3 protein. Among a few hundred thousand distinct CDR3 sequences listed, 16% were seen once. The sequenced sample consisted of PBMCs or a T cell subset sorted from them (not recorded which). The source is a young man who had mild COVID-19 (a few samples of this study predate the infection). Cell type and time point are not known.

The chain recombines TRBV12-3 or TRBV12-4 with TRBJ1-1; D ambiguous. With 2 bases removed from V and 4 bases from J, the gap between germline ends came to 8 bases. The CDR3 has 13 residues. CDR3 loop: CASSLYGVTEAFF. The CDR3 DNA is TGTGCCAGCAGTTTATACGGGGTCACTGAAGCTTTCTTT.

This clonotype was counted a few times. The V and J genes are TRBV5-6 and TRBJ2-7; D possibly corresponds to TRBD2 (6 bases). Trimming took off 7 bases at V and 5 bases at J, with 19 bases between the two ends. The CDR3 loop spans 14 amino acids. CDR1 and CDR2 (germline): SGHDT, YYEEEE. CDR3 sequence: CASRYRDSVDEQYF. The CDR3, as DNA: TGTGCCAGCCGCTATAGGGACTCCGTCGACGAGCAGTACTTC.

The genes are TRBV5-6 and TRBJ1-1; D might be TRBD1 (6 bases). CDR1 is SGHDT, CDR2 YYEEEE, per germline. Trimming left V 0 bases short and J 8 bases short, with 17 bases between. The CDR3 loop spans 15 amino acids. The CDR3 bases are TGTGCCAGCAGCTTGGTTTTCGTCGGGGGGCAAGAAGCTTTCTTT. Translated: CASSLVFVGGQEAFF.

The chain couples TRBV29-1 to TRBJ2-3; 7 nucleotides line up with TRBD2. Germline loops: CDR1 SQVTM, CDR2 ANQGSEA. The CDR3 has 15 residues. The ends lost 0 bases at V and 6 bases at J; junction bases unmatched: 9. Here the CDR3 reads CSVEDPVWGGDTQYF. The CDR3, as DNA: TGCAGCGTTGAAGACCCAGTTTGGGGGGGGGATACGCAGTATTTT.

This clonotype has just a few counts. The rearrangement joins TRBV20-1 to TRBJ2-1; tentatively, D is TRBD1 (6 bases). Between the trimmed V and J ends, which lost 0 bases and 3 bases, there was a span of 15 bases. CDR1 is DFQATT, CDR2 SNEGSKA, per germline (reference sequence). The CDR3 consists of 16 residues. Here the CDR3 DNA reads TGCAGTGCTAGAGATTTGGGGGCACCCCACTACAATGAGCAGTTCTTC. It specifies CSARDLGAPHYNEQFF.

CDR3 sequence: CSAPGQGFRDTQYF. The CDR3 DNA reads TGCAGTGCACCGGGACAGGGTTTTCGAGATACGCAGTATTTT. The chain has TRBV20-1 and TRBJ2-3; TRBD1 agrees at 9 bases. The V and J ends lost 6 bases and 5 bases, in that order; junction bases with no gene match: 9. Germline lookup yields CDR1 DFQATT and CDR2 SNEGSKA (reference sequence). The CDR3 runs to 14 residues.

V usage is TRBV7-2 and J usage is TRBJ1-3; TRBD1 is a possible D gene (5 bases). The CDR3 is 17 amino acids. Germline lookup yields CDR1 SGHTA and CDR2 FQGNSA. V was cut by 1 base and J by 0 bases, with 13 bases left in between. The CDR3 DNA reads TGTGCCAGCAGCTTAGATGGGACGGGGCGCTCTGGAAACACCATATATTTT. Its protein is CASSLDGTGRSGNTIYF.

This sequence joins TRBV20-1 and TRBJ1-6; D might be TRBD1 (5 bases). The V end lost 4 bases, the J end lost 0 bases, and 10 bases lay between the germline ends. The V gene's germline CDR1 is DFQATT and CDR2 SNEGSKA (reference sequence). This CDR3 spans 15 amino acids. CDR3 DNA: TGCAGTGCTAAAGAGACAGCCTCCTATAATTCACCCCTCCACTTT. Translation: CSAKETASYNSPLHF.

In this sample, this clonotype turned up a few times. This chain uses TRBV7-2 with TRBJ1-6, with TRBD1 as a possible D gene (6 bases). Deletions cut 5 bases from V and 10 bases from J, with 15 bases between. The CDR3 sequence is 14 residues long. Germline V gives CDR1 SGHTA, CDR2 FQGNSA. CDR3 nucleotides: TGTGCCAGCAGCCGACAGGCAGAGAGGTCACCCCTCCACTTT. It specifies CASSRQAERSPLHF.

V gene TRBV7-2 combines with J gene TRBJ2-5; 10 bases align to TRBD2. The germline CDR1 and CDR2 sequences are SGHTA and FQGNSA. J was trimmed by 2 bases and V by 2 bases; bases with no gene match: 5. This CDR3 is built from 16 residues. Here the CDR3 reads CASSLFGLAVQETQYF. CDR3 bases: TGTGCCAGCAGCTTATTCGGACTAGCGGTTCAAGAGACCCAGTACTTC. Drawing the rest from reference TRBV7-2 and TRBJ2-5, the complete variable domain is GAGVSQSPSNKVTEKGKDVELRCDPISGHTALYWYRQSLGQGLEFLIYFQGNSAPDKSGLPSDRFSAERTGGSVSTLTIQRTQQEDSAVYLCASSLFGLAVQETQYFGPGTRLLVL.

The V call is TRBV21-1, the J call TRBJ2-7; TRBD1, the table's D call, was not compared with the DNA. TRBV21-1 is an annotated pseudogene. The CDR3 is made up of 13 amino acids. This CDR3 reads CASTSGPPYEQYF. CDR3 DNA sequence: TGTGCCAGCACCTCGGGACCACCATACGAGCAGTACTTC.

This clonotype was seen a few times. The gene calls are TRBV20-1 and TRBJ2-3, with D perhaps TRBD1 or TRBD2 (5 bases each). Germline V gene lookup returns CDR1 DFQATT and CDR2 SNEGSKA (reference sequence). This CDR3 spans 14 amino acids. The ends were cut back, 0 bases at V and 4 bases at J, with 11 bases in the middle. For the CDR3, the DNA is TGCAGTGCTAGAGATATCCGGGGCGCAGATACGCAGTATTTT. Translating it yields CSARDIRGADTQYF.

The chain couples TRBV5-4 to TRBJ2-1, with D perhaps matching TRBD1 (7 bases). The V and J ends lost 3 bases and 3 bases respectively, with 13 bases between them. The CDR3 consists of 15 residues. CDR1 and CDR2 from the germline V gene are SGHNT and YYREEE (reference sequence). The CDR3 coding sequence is TGTGCCAGCAGCTGGGCGGGACAGATCTACAATGAGCAGTTCTTC. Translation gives CASSWAGQIYNEQFF. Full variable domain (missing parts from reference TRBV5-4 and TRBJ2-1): ETGVTQSPTHLIKTRGQQVTLRCSSQSGHNTVSWYQQALGQGPQFIFQYYREEENGRGNFPPRFSGLQFPNYSSELNVNALELDDSALYLCASSWAGQIYNEQFFGPGTRLTVL.

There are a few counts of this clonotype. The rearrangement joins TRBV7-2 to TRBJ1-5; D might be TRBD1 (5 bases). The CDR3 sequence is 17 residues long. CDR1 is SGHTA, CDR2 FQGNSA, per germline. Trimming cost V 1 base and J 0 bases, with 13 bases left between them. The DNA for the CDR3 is TGTGCCAGCAGCTTAGGTCAGGGCGCTGGTAGCAATCAGCCCCAGCATTTT. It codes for CASSLGQGAGSNQPQHF.